Shown below are 31 T cell receptor beta chains from a single sample sequenced in a study of response to subunit inactivated influenza vaccine. TCRdb reprocessed the RT-PCR reads with MiXCR, giving one entry per CDR3 protein. The data hold about 650,000 distinct CDR3 sequences, with 11% to 15% observed a single time. The sequencing here drew on PBMCs from blood, taken 14 days before vaccination. The receptors stem from a man aged 45-65 years who received an inactivated influenza vaccine.

The chain combines TRBV28 with TRBJ2-7, with 8 bases aligning to TRBD1. V lost 4 bases and J lost 2; bases outside the gene matches: 7. The CDR3 length is 15 residues. Germline V gene data show CDR1 as MDHEN and CDR2 as SYDVKM. The CDR3 loop is CASSSGTGGTYEQYF. The CDR3 DNA follows: TGTGCCAGCAGTTCAGGGACAGGCGGGACCTACGAGCAGTACTTC.

This chain connects TRBV9 to TRBJ2-3, with 9 bases aligning to TRBD2. Unmatched junction bases numbered 14, after V lost 4 bases and J lost 8 bases. The CDR3 runs 16 residues. CDR1 and CDR2 from the germline V gene are SGDLS and YYNGEE. The CDR3 bases are TGTGCCAGCAGCCCTCCTAGCGGGGCCCCCCCGGGTACGCAGTATTTT. Protein: CASSPPSGAPPGTQYF.

This clonotype was recorded at least ten times. This chain connects TRBV7-9 to TRBJ2-7; D could derive from TRBD1 or TRBD2 (5 bases each). Germline CDR1 SEHNR, CDR2 FQNEAQ (reference sequence). The CDR3 is made up of 14 amino acids. Trimming removed 1 base from V and 7 bases from J, with 14 bases in between. The CDR3 sequence is CASSLDGAYEEQYF. CDR3 sequence (DNA): TGTGCCAGCAGCTTAGACGGGGCCTACGAAGAGCAGTACTTC.

This clonotype was counted between two and nine times. The chain combines TRBV20-1 with TRBJ2-7, with D possibly TRBD1 on 6 matching bases. This CDR3 is built from 13 residues. V gave up 5 bases and J gave up 3 bases, with 14 bases separating them. CDR1 DFQATT and CDR2 SNEGSKA come from the germline V gene (reference sequence). The CDR3 spells CSALGTINYEQYF. The CDR3 nucleotides read TGCAGTGCTCTCGGGACAATCAACTACGAGCAGTACTTC.

This clonotype came up many times. The genes are TRBV29-1 and TRBJ2-1, with TRBD2 identical over 12 bases. CDR1 and CDR2 from the germline V gene are SQVTM and ANQGSEA. The CDR3 has 17 amino acids. The V gene end was trimmed by 2 bases and the J gene end by 2 bases; junction bases not matched to a gene: 7. The CDR3 is CSVELAGGLNPYNEQFF. The DNA of the CDR3 is TGCAGCGTTGAACTAGCGGGGGGGCTAAACCCCTACAATGAGCAGTTCTTC.

At least ten counts were recorded for this clonotype. V and J are TRBV15 and TRBJ1-6; maybe TRBD1 (5 bases). From germline, CDR1 is LNHNV and CDR2 YYDKDF (reference sequence). The CDR3 contains 17 residues. Trimming cost V 6 bases and J 4 bases, with 19 bases left between them. The CDR3 region is CATSSGNLANYNSPLHF. Written as DNA, the CDR3 is TGTGCCACCAGTTCAGGGAACCTGGCAAATTATAATTCACCCCTCCACTTT.

This sequence joins TRBV7-3 and TRBJ2-1; TRBD2 might be the D (6 bases). Germline V gene lookup returns CDR1 SGHTA and CDR2 FQGTGA. The ends were cut back, 5 bases at V and 3 bases at J, with 17 bases in the middle. The CDR3 contains 16 residues. The DNA of the CDR3 is TGTGCCAGCAGCCAAGGCGGGACTTTACTCTACAATGAGCAGTTCTTC. It is translated as CASSQGGTLLYNEQFF.

V and J are TRBV11-1 and TRBJ2-3; 14 positions match TRBD2. Trimming at V came to 3 bases and at J to 2 bases, leaving 7 bases not matched to a gene. Germline loops: CDR1 SGHAT, CDR2 FQDESV (reference sequence). The CDR3 has 18 amino acids. The CDR3 bases are TGTGCCAGCAGCTTTGTGGGACTAGCGGGGGAAATCACAGATACGCAGTATTTT. This translates into CASSFVGLAGEITDTQYF.

This clonotype was detected only a few times. The gene calls are TRBV28 and TRBJ2-7; 8 bases fit TRBD2. The CDR3 covers 16 residues. V was pared by 5 bases and J by 5 bases, with 14 bases of the junction left unmatched. Germline loops: CDR1 MDHEN, CDR2 SYDVKM. CDR3 sequence (DNA): TGTGCCAGCAGTCCCATTTCGAGTAGCGGGACCGACGAGCAGTACTTC. Its translation is CASSPISSSGTDEQYF.

This clonotype was recorded a few times. The CDR3 nucleotides are TGTGCCAGCAGCTCCCTCGAACAGGGGTACGCAGATACGCAGTATTTT. Translation: CASSSLEQGYADTQYF. The gene calls are TRBV11-1 and TRBJ2-3; 7 bases are shared with TRBD1. J lost 4 bases, V lost 4 bases, and 11 bases had no gene match. The CDR3 totals 16 residues. The germline V gene has CDR1 SGHAT and CDR2 FQDESV (reference sequence).

This clonotype was observed a handful of times. The CDR3 DNA reads TGTGCCAGCAGCCAAGGGGACAGGGGGCGGTGGGAGCAGTTCTTC. Its translation: CASSQGDRGRWEQFF. This chain joins TRBV3-1 and TRBJ2-1; 12 nucleotides align to TRBD1. CDR3 size: 15 residues. Germline V lookup: CDR1 LGHDT, CDR2 YNNKEL (reference sequence). Unmatched junction bases numbered 5, after V lost 1 base and J lost 10 bases.

This clonotype appeared a few times. The chain links TRBV29-1 to TRBJ2-1; 11 bases fit TRBD2. V trimming: 1 base; J trimming: 8 bases; junction bases outside the gene matches: 10. This CDR3 has 16 amino acids. From germline, CDR1 is SQVTM and CDR2 ANQGSEA. The CDR3 is CSVEGLTSGRLDEQFF. The CDR3 nucleotides are TGCAGCGTTGAAGGTTTAACTAGCGGGAGATTGGATGAGCAGTTCTTC.

V and J are TRBV29-1 and TRBJ2-1, with TRBD2 identical over 13 bases. V was pared by 4 bases and J by 8 bases, with 8 bases of the junction left unmatched. The CDR3 totals 15 residues. Germline V gene sequence: CDR1 SQVTM, CDR2 ANQGSEA. The CDR3 DNA sequence: TGCAGCGTTGCCGGGACTAGCGGGGTTGTCTATGAGCAGTTCTTC. This codes for CSVAGTSGVVYEQFF.

The chain couples TRBV5-6 to TRBJ2-1; no reliable D call. The germline gives CDR1 SGHDT, CDR2 YYEEEE. The CDR3 is 11 residues long. V lost 5 bases, J lost 10 bases, and 10 bases lay in between. Here the CDR3 reads CASSNIGEQFF. CDR3 DNA: TGTGCCAGCAGTAATATCGGGGAGCAGTTCTTC. The full variable domain, completed using reference TRBV5-6 and TRBJ2-1, is DAGVTQSPTHLIKTRGQQVTLRCSPKSGHDTVSWYQQALGQGPQFIFQYYEEEERQRGNFPDRFSGHQFPNYSSELNVNALLLGDSALYLCASSNIGEQFFGPGTRLTVL.

The V gene is TRBV4-2, the J gene TRBJ2-6; D remains unclear. V lost 1 base, J lost 1 base, and 2 bases lay in between. The V gene's germline CDR1 is LGHNA and CDR2 YNFKEQ. This CDR3 has 14 amino acids. CDR3 bases: TGTGCCAGCAGCCAAGTTTCTGGGGCCAACGTCCTGACTTTC. Its translation: CASSQVSGANVLTF.

This clonotype has more than one count but fewer than ten. The chain links TRBV6-1 to TRBJ1-4; 7 bases fit TRBD1. V shed 4 bases, J shed 5 bases, and the junction held 7 bases outside the gene matches. This CDR3 comprises 15 residues. CDR1 and CDR2 from the germline V gene are MNHNS and SASEGT. The CDR3 is CASSAMRGQNEKLFF. Here the CDR3 DNA reads TGTGCCAGCAGTGCGATGAGGGGGCAAAATGAAAAACTGTTTTTT.

CDR3 in DNA: TGTGCCAGCAGTTACATGGCAGCCTACGAGCAGTACTTC. This encodes CASSYMAAYEQYF. The rearrangement joins TRBV6-2 or TRBV6-3 to TRBJ2-7; no definite D call. V gave up 2 bases and J gave up 2 bases, with 7 bases separating them. The CDR3 contains 13 residues. Germline CDR1 MNHEY, CDR2 SVGEGT.

This chain uses TRBV6-1 with TRBJ2-3, with a weak D call TRBD2 (6 bases). V gave up 6 bases and J gave up 3 bases, with 16 bases separating them. Germline V gene sequence: CDR1 MNHNS, CDR2 SASEGT. The CDR3 is 15 residues long. CDR3: CASRLGTPSTDTQYF. The CDR3, as DNA: TGTGCCAGCAGACTGGGGACTCCCTCTACAGATACGCAGTATTTT.

The chain carries TRBV5-1 and TRBJ2-5; D possibly corresponds to TRBD2 (5 bases). The V gene's germline CDR1 is SGHRS and CDR2 YFSETQ. Trimming removed 3 bases at V and 3 bases at J, with 15 bases between. This CDR3 contains 15 residues. CDR3 bases: TGCGCCAGCAGCTGGGAGACGGCCTTTGAAGAGACCCAGTACTTC. It translates to CASSWETAFEETQYF.

V is TRBV7-2 and J is TRBJ2-7, with 7 bases identical to TRBD1. Trimming removed 3 bases from V and 3 bases from J; junction bases left unmatched: 5. The germline V gene has CDR1 SGHTA and CDR2 FQGNSA. The CDR3 spans 14 residues. The CDR3 DNA follows: TGTGCCAGCAGCTTCCGGGACAGATTCTACGAGCAGTACTTC. It is translated as CASSFRDRFYEQYF.

CDR3 amino acids: CASSDPKTYGYTF. In nucleotides, the CDR3 is TGTGCCAGTAGTGATCCAAAGACCTATGGCTACACCTTC. V and J are TRBV10-3 and TRBJ1-2; D is ambiguous. Deletions cut 10 bases from V and 4 bases from J, with 16 bases between. The V gene's germline CDR1 is ENHRY and CDR2 SYGVKD. The CDR3 extends over 13 amino acids.

This clonotype was counted between two and nine times. The CDR3 loop reads CAISDNRGGNENIQYF. CDR3 in DNA: TGTGCCATCAGCGATAACCGTGGGGGGAACGAAAACATTCAGTACTTC. V gene TRBV10-3 combines with J gene TRBJ2-4; D is perhaps TRBD2 (6 bases). V was clipped by 6 bases and J by 5 bases, with 20 bases between them. This CDR3 has 16 residues. The V gene's germline CDR1 is ENHRY and CDR2 SYGVKD.

This clonotype was observed at least ten times. The chain employs TRBV12-3 or TRBV12-4 and TRBJ2-7; D is perhaps TRBD1 or TRBD2 (5 bases each). V dropped 5 bases and J dropped 0 bases, with 11 bases sitting between them. The CDR3 is 14 residues long. The CDR3 nucleotides read TGTGCCAGCAGTCCTAGAGGGGTCTCCTACGAGCAGTACTTC. It is translated as CASSPRGVSYEQYF.

This clonotype was counted at least ten times. In nucleotides, the CDR3 is TGCAGCGTCTCGGGACGTATCACAGATACGCAGTATTTT. Amino acids: CSVSGRITDTQYF. V usage is TRBV29-1 and J usage is TRBJ2-3; D tentatively reads TRBD1 or TRBD2 (5 bases each). V gave up 6 bases and J gave up 2 bases, with 12 bases separating them. CDR1 is SQVTM and CDR2 is ANQGSEA in the germline V gene. The CDR3 runs 13 residues.

This clonotype was counted only a few times. V gene TRBV5-1 combines with J gene TRBJ2-5, with 8 bases matching TRBD2. Germline-derived CDR1 and CDR2 are SGHRS and YFSETQ. The CDR3 covers 13 residues. The V and J ends lost 6 bases and 0 bases, in that order; junction bases with no gene match: 1. The CDR3 DNA sequence: TGCGCCAGCATGCGGGGGGACCAAGAGACCCAGTACTTC. Amino acids: CASMRGDQETQYF. Based on the CDR3 plus reference TRBV5-1 and TRBJ2-5, the full variable domain is KAGVTQTPRYLIKTRGQQVTLSCSPISGHRSVSWYQQTPGQGLQFLFEYFSETQRNKGNFPGRFSGRQFSNSRSEMNVSTLELGDSALYLCASMRGDQETQYFGPGTRLLVL.

In its sample, this clonotype was seen many times. The V gene is TRBV5-5, the J gene TRBJ2-7; a possible D gene is TRBD1 (5 bases). Germline lookup yields CDR1 SGHKS and CDR2 YYEKEE (reference sequence). The length of the CDR3 is 13 residues. Between the trimmed V and J ends, which lost 0 bases and 4 bases, there was a span of 8 bases. The CDR3 region has the DNA TGTGCCAGCAGCTTGGCACAGGTTTACGAGCAGTACTTC. It specifies CASSLAQVYEQYF.

The V and J genes are TRBV6-2 or TRBV6-3 and TRBJ2-2, with 9 bases matching TRBD1. J gave up 10 bases and V 10 bases, and 10 bases lay outside the gene matches. CDR1 and CDR2 (germline): MNHEY, SVGEGT. This CDR3 spans 13 amino acids. The CDR3 sequence is CATLKGQGMELFF. The CDR3 DNA follows: TGTGCCACCCTAAAAGGACAGGGGATGGAGCTGTTTTTT.

This clonotype was seen more than once but under ten times. This chain connects TRBV11-1 to TRBJ2-2, with TRBD2 identical over 12 bases. Germline CDR1 and CDR2: SGHAT and FQDESV (reference sequence). V was clipped by 5 bases and J by 5 bases; unmatched bases: 12. The CDR3 length is 18 residues. The CDR3 DNA is TGTGCCAGCAGCCCGATGATTCGACTAGCGGGAGTTACCGGGGAGCTGTTTTTT. Encoded protein: CASSPMIRLAGVTGELFF.

The genes are TRBV10-3 and TRBJ1-6, with D unclear. The CDR3 consists of 12 residues. The V end was cut by 9 bases, the J end by 8 bases, with 11 bases between. Germline CDR1 is ENHRY and CDR2 is SYGVKD. The CDR3 region is CAIAKPYSPLHF. The CDR3 bases are TGTGCCATTGCGAAGCCCTATTCACCCCTCCACTTT.

This clonotype appeared a few times. The CDR3 spells CAISLSEKETQYF. The DNA for the CDR3 is TGTGCCATCAGTTTGTCGGAAAAAGAGACCCAGTACTTC. The chain links TRBV10-3 to TRBJ2-5; no firm D call. V lost 5 bases and J lost 3, with 10 bases in between. The CDR3 length is 13 residues. Germline lookup yields CDR1 ENHRY and CDR2 SYGVKD.

This clonotype was observed once. This chain links TRBV20-1 with TRBJ2-1; 14 bases agree with TRBD2. The V and J ends lost 6 bases and 8 bases, in that order; junction bases with no gene match: 3. In germline, CDR1 is DFQATT, CDR2 SNEGSKA (reference sequence). The CDR3 consists of 13 residues. The CDR3 spells CSARLAGGHEQFF. Written as DNA, the CDR3 is TGCAGTGCGAGACTAGCGGGGGGGCATGAGCAGTTCTTC.